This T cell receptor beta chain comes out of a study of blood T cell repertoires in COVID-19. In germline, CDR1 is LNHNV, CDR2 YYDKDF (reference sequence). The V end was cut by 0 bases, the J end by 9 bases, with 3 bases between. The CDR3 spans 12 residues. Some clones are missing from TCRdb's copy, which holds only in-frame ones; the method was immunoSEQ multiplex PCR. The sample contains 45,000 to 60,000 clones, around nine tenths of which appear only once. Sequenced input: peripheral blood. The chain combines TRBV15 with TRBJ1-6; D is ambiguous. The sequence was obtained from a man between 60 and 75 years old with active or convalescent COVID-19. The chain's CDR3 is CATSRDSSPLHF. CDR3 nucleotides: TGTGCCACCAGCAGAGACAGTTCACCCCTCCACTTT.